This entry features one TCR beta chain sequence. Germline values: CDR1 MNHEY, CDR2 SMNVEV (reference sequence). The CDR3 has 14 amino acids. Between the trimmed V and J ends, which lost 2 bases and 0 bases, there was a span of 8 bases. Measured with immunoSEQ multiplex PCR; TCRdb has only the in-frame clones, and not every one. The data hold approximately 760,000 clones, with 80% to 90% observed a single time. This sample was taken from a study of shared T cell receptors in the human thymus. These sequences were also reported in another study, on human thymus T cells. From that paper: Overlap was high between thymic repertoires from unrelated individuals, as reported in related research.

This receptor was identified in a girl under three years old with a congenital heart defect. Material: thymocytes. The chain couples TRBV27 to TRBJ2-7, with D possibly TRBD1 on 6 matching bases. The CDR3 region is CASSLQGSSYEQYF. The CDR3, as DNA: TGTGCCAGCAGTTTACAGGGGAGCTCCTACGAGCAGTACTTC.